This is a list of T cell receptor beta chains from one sample in a study of blood T cell repertoires in COVID-19. Here immunoSEQ multiplex PCR was the method, and the copy in TCRdb shows in-frame clones only, minus some. This table holds around 54,000 clones, 90% found once. Sequencing was carried out using peripheral blood. The receptors come from a woman aged 40 to 50 with active COVID-19. Both conserved end residues are part of each CDR3. D genes are given only for firm matches. Expanded clones are given a class, and other clones once, few, many or no size at all.

d_call,clone_size,j_call,v_call,cdr3_aa,cdr3_nt
.,.,TRBJ2-5,TRBV5-6,CASSTDIKETQYF,TGTGCCAGCAGCACGGACATAAAAGAGACCCAGTACTTC
TRBD1,.,TRBJ2-5,TRBV7-9,CASSLLGQGSQETQYF,TGTGCCAGCAGCCTTCTAGGACAGGGGTCCCAAGAGACCCAGTACTTC
.,.,TRBJ2-7,TRBV4-2,CASSPQQGSYEQYF,TGTGCCAGCAGCCCCCAACAGGGATCCTACGAGCAGTACTTC
.,.,TRBJ1-5,TRBV29-1,CSVAPGSNQPQHF,TGCAGCGTCGCTCCAGGGTCCAATCAGCCCCAGCATTTT
.,.,TRBJ1-4,TRBV2,CASNQDSINEKLFF,TGTGCCAGCAACCAAGACAGTATTAATGAAAAACTGTTTTTT
.,.,TRBJ1-2,TRBV4-2,CASSSVRSTGGYGYTF,TGTGCCAGCAGCTCCGTGCGAAGTACAGGCGGATATGGCTACACCTTC
.,once,TRBJ2-5,TRBV6-5,CASSWELQETQYF,TGTGCCAGCAGCTGGGAGCTTCAAGAGACCCAGTACTTC
TRBD1,.,TRBJ2-2,TRBV11-3,CASMGGQGSTGELFF,TGTGCCAGCATGGGTGGACAGGGTAGCACCGGGGAGCTGTTTTTT
.,.,TRBJ2-1,TRBV11-3,CASSLVSGGSYNEQFF,TGTGCCAGCAGCTTAGTCTCAGGGGGGTCCTACAATGAGCAGTTCTTC
.,few,TRBJ1-6,TRBV7-9,CASSSRVGGNSPLHF,TGTGCCAGCAGCTCCAGGGTGGGTGGGAATTCACCCCTCCACTTT
.,.,TRBJ2-3,TRBV11-1,CASSLRVEKSDTQYF,TGTGCCAGCAGCTTGCGAGTAGAGAAATCAGATACGCAGTATTTT
TRBD2,once,TRBJ2-3,TRBV2,CASSVTSGGDTQYF,TGTGCCAGCAGTGTGACTAGCGGGGGAGATACGCAGTATTTT
TRBD1,.,TRBJ1-1,TRBV19,CASSIDARGQTEAFF,TGTGCCAGTAGTATAGACGCCAGGGGGCAGACTGAAGCTTTCTTT
TRBD2,.,TRBJ2-2,TRBV5-4,CASSGGGLATTGELFF,TGTGCCAGCAGCGGGGGGGGACTAGCGACCACCGGGGAGCTGTTTTTT
.,.,TRBJ1-1,TRBV6-5,CASSYSRETEAFF,TGTGCCAGCAGTTACTCGCGGGAGACTGAAGCTTTCTTT
TRBD1,.,TRBJ2-5,TRBV4-1,CASSPTTATGGFMTQYF,TGCGCCAGCAGCCCAACGACTGCGACAGGGGGCTTTATGACCCAGTACTTC
TRBD1,.,TRBJ2-1,TRBV4-1,CASSPTGGHFSSYNEQFF,TGCGCCAGCAGCCCCACAGGGGGACATTTCAGCTCCTACAATGAGCAGTTCTTC
TRBD1,.,TRBJ1-1,TRBV3-1/TRBV3-2,CASGGMTGLNTEAFF,TGTGCCAGCGGGGGGATGACAGGGCTGAACACTGAAGCTTTCTTT
TRBD1,.,TRBJ1-2,TRBV23-1,CASRRSWDSTNYGYTF,TGCGCCAGCAGACGATCGTGGGACAGTACTAACTATGGCTACACCTTC
TRBD2,.,TRBJ2-7,TRBV11-3,CASSLAQRGPYEQYF,TGTGCCAGCAGCTTAGCTCAGCGGGGGCCCTACGAGCAGTACTTC
.,.,TRBJ2-1,TRBV6-1,CASSYREGNNEQFF,TGTGCCAGCAGTTATCGAGAGGGAAACAATGAGCAGTTCTTC
TRBD2,.,TRBJ2-7,TRBV2,CASITGGARSEQYF,TGTGCCAGCATTACGGGGGGGGCGAGATCGGAGCAGTACTTC
TRBD1,.,TRBJ2-7,TRBV19,CASSRDSFSYEQYF,TGTGCCAGTAGTCGGGACAGCTTCTCCTACGAGCAGTACTTC